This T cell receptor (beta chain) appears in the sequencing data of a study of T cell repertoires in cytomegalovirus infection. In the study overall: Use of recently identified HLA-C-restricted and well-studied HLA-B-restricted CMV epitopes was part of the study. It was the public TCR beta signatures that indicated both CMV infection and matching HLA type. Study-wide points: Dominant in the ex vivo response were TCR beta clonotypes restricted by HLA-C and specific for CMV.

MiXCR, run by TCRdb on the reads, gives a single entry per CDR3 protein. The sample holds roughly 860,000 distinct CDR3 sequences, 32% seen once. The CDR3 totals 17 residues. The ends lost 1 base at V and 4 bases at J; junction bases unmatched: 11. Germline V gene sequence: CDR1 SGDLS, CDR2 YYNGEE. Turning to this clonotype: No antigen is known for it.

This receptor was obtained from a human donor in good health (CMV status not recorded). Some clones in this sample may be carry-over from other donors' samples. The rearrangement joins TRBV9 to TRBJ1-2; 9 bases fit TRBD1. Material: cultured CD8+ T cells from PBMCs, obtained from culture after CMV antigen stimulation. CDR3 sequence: CASSVKQGAILGYGYTF. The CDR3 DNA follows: TGTGCCAGCAGCGTAAAACAGGGGGCTATCCTTGGCTATGGCTACACCTTC.